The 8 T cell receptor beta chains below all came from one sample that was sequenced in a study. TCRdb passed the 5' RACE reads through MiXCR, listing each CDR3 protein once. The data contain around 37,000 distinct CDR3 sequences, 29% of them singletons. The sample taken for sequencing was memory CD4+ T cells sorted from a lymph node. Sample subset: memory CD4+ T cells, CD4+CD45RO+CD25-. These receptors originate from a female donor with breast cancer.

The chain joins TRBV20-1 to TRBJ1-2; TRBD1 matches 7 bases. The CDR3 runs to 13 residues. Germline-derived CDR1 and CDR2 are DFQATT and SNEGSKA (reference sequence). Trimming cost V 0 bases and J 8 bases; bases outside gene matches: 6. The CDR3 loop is CSARDTGTDGYTF. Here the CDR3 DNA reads TGCAGTGCTAGAGATACCGGGACAGACGGCTACACCTTC.

CDR3 bases: TGTGCCAGCAGCAAAGCGGCAAGACAGGGGGTCTCAACTGGCTACACCTTC. This sequence encodes CASSKAARQGVSTGYTF. The J gene is TRBJ1-2, the V gene TRBV21-1; the table's TRBD1 call for D was not verified on the DNA. TRBV21-1 is recorded as a pseudogene. The CDR3 length is 17 residues.

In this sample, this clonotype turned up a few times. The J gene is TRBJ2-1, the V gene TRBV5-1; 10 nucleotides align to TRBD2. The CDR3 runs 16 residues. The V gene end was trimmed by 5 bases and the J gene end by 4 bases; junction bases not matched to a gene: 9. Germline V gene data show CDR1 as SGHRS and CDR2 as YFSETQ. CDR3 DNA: TGCGCCAGCAGAAATCCGGGACTAGCGCAGTACAATGAGCAGTTCTTC. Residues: CASRNPGLAQYNEQFF.

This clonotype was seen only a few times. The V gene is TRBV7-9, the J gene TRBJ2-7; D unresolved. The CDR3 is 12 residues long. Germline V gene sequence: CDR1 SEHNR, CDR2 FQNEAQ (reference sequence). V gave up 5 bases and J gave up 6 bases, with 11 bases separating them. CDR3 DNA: TGTGCCAGCAGCGATAACCCCCGCGAGCAGTACTTC. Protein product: CASSDNPREQYF.

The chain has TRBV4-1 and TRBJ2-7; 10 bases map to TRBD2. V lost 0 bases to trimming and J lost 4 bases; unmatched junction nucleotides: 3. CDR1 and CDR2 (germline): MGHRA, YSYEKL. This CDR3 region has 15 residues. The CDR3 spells CASSQDGSGRYEQYF. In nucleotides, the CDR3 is TGCGCCAGCAGCCAAGATGGTAGCGGGAGGTACGAGCAGTACTTC.

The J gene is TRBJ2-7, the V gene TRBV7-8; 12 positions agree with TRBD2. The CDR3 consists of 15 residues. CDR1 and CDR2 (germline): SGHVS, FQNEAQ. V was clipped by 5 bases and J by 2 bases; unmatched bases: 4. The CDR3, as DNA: TGTGCCAGCAGCGGGGGACTAGCGGGTACCTACGAGCAGTACTTC. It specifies CASSGGLAGTYEQYF.

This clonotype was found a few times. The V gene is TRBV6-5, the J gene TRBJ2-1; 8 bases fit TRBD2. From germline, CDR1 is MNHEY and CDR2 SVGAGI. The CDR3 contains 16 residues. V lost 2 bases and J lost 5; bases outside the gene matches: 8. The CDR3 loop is CASSYIAGGLHNEQFF. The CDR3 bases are TGTGCCAGCAGTTACATCGCGGGAGGCCTCCACAATGAGCAGTTCTTC.

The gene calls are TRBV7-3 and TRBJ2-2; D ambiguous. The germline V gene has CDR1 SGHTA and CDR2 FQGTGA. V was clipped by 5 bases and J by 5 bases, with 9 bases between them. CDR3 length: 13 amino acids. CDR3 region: CASSLRWTGELFF. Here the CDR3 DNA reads TGTGCCAGCAGCCTCAGGTGGACCGGGGAGCTGTTTTTT.